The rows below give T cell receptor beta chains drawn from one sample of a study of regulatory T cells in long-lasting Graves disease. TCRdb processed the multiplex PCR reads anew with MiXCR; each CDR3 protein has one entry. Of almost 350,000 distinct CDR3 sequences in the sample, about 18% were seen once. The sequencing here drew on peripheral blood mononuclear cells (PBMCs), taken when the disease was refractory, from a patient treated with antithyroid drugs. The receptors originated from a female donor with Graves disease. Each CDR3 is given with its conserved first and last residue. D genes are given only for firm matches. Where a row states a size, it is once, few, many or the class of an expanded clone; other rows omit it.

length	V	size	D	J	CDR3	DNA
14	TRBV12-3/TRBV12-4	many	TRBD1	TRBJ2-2	CASSPHRGTGELFF	TGTGCCAGCAGCCCGCACAGGGGCACCGGGGAGCTGTTTTTT
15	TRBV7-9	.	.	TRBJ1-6	CASSYLHPYNSPLHF	TGTGCCAGCAGCTACCTACACCCGTATAATTCACCCCTCCACTTT
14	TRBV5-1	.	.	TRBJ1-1	CASSLWGENTEAFF	TGCGCCAGCAGCTTGTGGGGGGAGAACACTGAAGCTTTCTTT
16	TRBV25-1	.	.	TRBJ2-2	CASSASRDSLTGGLFF	TGTGCCAGCAGTGCTTCCCGGGACTCTCTCACCGGGGGGCTGTTTTTT
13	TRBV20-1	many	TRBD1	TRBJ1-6	CSATRDRDSPLHF	TGCAGTGCTACCCGGGACAGGGATTCACCCCTCCACTTT
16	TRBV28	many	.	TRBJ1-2	CASSSPRGNGDYGYTF	TGTGCCAGCAGTTCACCCCGGGGCAACGGGGACTATGGCTACACCTTC
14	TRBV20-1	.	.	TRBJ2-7	CSARAPDSSYEQYF	TGCAGTGCTAGAGCACCGGACAGCTCCTACGAGCAGTACTTC
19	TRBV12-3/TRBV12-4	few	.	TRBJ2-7	CASTFRQARFRATPYEQYF	TGTGCCAGCACCTTCCGACAGGCACGGTTTCGAGCGACCCCCTACGAGCAGTACTTC
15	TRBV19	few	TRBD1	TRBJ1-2	CASSKHRDRDYGYTF	TGTGCCAGTAGTAAACACCGGGACAGGGACTATGGCTACACCTTC
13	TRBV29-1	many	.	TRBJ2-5	CSADSTLQETQYF	TGCAGCGCCGACAGTACTCTCCAAGAGACCCAGTACTTC
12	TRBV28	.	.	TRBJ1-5	CAGSLLGQPQHF	TGTGCCGGCAGTTTATTGGGTCAGCCCCAGCATTTT
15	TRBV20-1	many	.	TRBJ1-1	CSARDPEGWNTEAFF	TGCAGTGCTAGAGATCCAGAGGGATGGAACACTGAAGCTTTCTTT
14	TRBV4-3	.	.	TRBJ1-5	CASSQLISNQPQHF	TGCGCCAGCAGCCAGTTAATTAGCAATCAGCCCCAGCATTTT
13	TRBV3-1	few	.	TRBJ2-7	CASSQDSDERLYF	TGTGCCAGCAGCCAAGATAGTGACGAGCGACTGTACTTC
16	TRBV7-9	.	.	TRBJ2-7	CASSLVGGALSYEQYF	TGTGCCAGCAGCTTAGTTGGGGGCGCCCTATCCTACGAGCAGTACTTC
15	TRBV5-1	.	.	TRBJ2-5	CASSPYSVGTETQYF	TGCGCCAGCAGCCCGTACAGCGTGGGGACGGAGACCCAGTACTTC
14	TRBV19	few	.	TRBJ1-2	CASSIHRGDYGYTF	TGTGCCAGTAGTATTCATCGGGGGGACTATGGCTACACCTTC
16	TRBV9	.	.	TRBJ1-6	CASSLRADRLNSPLHF	TGTGCCAGCAGTCTCCGGGCCGATAGGCTTAATTCACCCCTCCACTTT
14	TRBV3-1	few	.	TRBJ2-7	CASSDTGGPYEQYF	TGTGCCAGCAGCGACACAGGAGGGCCCTACGAGCAGTACTTC
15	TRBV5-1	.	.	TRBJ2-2	CASSLVAGHTGELFF	TGCGCCAGCAGCTTGGTGGCAGGACACACCGGGGAGCTGTTTTTT
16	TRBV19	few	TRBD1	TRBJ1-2	CASSTPGQGYGYGYTF	TGTGCCAGTAGTACCCCCGGACAGGGGTACGGCTATGGCTACACCTTC
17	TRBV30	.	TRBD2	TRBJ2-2	CAWSVRSGRRGTGELFF	TGTGCCTGGAGTGTACGCAGCGGGAGACGGGGCACCGGGGAGCTGTTTTTT
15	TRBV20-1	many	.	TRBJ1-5	CSARDWVRANQPQHF	TGCAGTGCTAGAGATTGGGTCAGGGCCAATCAGCCCCAGCATTTT
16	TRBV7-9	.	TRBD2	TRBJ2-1	CASSPSSGRALGEQFF	TGTGCCAGCAGCCCGTCTAGCGGGAGGGCCCTGGGTGAGCAGTTCTTC
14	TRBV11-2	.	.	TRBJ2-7	CASSPGRPPYEQYF	TGCGCCAGCAGCCCGGGGCGTCCCCCCTACGAGCAGTACTTC
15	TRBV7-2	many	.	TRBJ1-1	CASSLVGGSHTEAFF	TGTGCCAGCAGCTTAGTTGGGGGTTCGCACACTGAAGCTTTCTTT
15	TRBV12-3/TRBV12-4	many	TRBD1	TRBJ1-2	CASSLGTGANYGYTF	TGTGCCAGCAGTTTGGGGACAGGGGCCAACTATGGCTACACCTTC
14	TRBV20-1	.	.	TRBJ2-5	CSAPLGGAQETQYF	TGCAGTGCGCCGCTCGGTGGGGCACAAGAGACCCAGTACTTC
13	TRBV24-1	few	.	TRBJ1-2	CATSDQGYYGYTF	TGTGCCACCAGTGACCAGGGCTATTATGGCTACACCTTC
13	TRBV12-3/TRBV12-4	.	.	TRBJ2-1	CASSSKLASEQFF	TGTGCCAGCAGTAGCAAGCTAGCCAGTGAGCAGTTCTTC
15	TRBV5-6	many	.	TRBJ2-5	CASSRYWVGGETQYF	TGTGCCAGCAGCCGTTATTGGGTTGGAGGGGAGACCCAGTACTTC
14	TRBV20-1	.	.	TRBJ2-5	CSARDQGEGETQYF	TGCAGTGCTAGAGATCAGGGGGAGGGAGAGACCCAGTACTTC
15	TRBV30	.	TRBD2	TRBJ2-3	CAWQPGTSGTDTQYF	TGTGCCTGGCAACCCGGGACTAGCGGCACAGATACGCAGTATTTT
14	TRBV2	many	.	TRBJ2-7	CASRRLQATHEQYF	TGTGCCAGCCGACGCCTACAAGCGACCCACGAGCAGTACTTC
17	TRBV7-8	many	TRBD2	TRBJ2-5	CASSLVRASGRVETQYF	TGTGCCAGCAGCTTAGTTCGGGCTAGCGGGAGGGTGGAGACCCAGTACTTC
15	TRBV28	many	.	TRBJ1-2	CASSLRAGLGYGYTF	TGTGCCAGCAGTTTACGGGCAGGTCTGGGGTATGGCTACACCTTC
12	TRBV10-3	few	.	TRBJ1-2	CAISEREDGYTF	TGTGCCATCAGTGAGAGGGAGGATGGCTACACCTTC
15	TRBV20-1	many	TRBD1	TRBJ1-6	CSAKDRFFDNSPLHF	TGCAGTGCTAAGGACAGGTTTTTCGACAATTCACCCCTCCACTTT
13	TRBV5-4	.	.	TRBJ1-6	CASTDSYNSPLHF	TGTGCCAGCACCGATTCCTATAATTCACCCCTCCACTTT
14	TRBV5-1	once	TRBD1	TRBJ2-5	CASSTGTAQETQYF	TGCGCCAGCAGCACGGGGACAGCTCAAGAGACCCAGTACTTC
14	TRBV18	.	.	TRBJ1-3	CASSPGNQRGTIYF	TGTGCCAGCTCACCCGGGAACCAACGAGGCACCATATATTTT
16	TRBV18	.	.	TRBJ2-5	CASSPPAGRASGGQYF	TGTGCCAGCTCACCCCCGGCCGGGAGGGCCTCAGGGGGCCAGTACTTC
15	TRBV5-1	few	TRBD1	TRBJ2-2	CASSGRQGQAGELFF	TGCGCCAGCAGCGGTCGACAGGGTCAGGCCGGGGAGCTGTTTTTT
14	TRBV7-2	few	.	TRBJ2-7	CASSLPRQAYEQYF	TGTGCCAGCAGCCTTCCCCGACAAGCCTACGAGCAGTACTTC
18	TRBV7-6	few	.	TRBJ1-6	CASSLKDFGRVGNSPLHF	TGTGCCAGCAGCTTAAAGGATTTCGGACGGGTGGGTAATTCACCCCTCCACTTT
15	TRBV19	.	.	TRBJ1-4	CASSGGQATNEKLFF	TGTGCCAGTAGTGGGGGACAAGCAACTAATGAAAAACTGTTTTTT
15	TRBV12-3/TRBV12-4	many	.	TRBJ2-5	CASSLEPTSPQTQYF	TGTGCCAGCAGTTTAGAACCCACTAGCCCCCAGACCCAGTACTTC
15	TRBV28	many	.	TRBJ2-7	CASSFLWISGYEQYF	TGTGCCAGCAGTTTTTTATGGATTTCAGGCTACGAGCAGTACTTC
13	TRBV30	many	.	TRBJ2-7	CAWKAGSSYEQYF	TGTGCCTGGAAAGCAGGTAGCTCCTACGAGCAGTACTTC
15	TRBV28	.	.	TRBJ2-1	CASSFGLHDFNEQFF	TGTGCCAGCAGTTTTGGGTTACATGATTTCAATGAGCAGTTCTTC
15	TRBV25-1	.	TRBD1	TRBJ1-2	CASSEYDRGQYGYTF	TGTGCCAGCAGTGAATATGACAGGGGGCAATATGGCTACACCTTC
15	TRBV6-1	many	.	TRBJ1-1	CASSHKGATNTEAFF	TGTGCCAGCAGTCACAAGGGCGCTACGAACACTGAAGCTTTCTTT
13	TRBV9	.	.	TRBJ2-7	CASSPKYDGEQYF	TGTGCCAGCAGCCCGAAGTACGATGGGGAGCAGTACTTC
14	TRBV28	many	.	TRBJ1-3	CASGSGSSGNTIYF	TGTGCCAGCGGGTCAGGTTCGTCTGGAAACACCATATATTTT
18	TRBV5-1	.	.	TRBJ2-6	CASSLGGTVSSGANVLTF	TGCGCCAGCAGCTTGGGGGGGACCGTGAGCTCTGGGGCCAACGTCCTGACTTTC
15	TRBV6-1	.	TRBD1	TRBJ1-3	CASSKGGGNGNTIYF	TGTGCCAGCTCGAAAGGAGGGGGCAATGGAAACACCATATATTTT
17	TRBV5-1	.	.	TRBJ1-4	CASSSTPPGPRREKLFF	TGCGCCAGCAGTTCTACCCCACCGGGACCCCGAAGGGAAAAACTGTTTTTT
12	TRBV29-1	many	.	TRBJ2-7	CSVEDSTYEQYF	TGCAGCGTTGAGGACAGCACCTACGAGCAGTACTTC
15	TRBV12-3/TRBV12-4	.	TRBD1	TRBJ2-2	CASRGQGQNTGELFF	TGTGCCAGCAGAGGACAGGGGCAGAACACCGGGGAGCTGTTTTTT
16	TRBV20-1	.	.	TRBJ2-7	CSAGRRKTGSSYEQYF	TGCAGTGCCGGCCGCCGGAAAACAGGTTCCTCCTACGAGCAGTACTTC